A single sample gave rise to the 14 T cell receptor beta chains below, sequenced in a study of T cells after yellow fever vaccination. TCRdb re-called the 5' RACE reads through MiXCR, storing one row per CDR3 protein. The sample holds approximately 32,000 distinct CDR3 sequences; 4.4% are singletons and the top ten take around half. This specimen was CD8+ T cells sorted from PBMCs, taken 5 days after the yellow fever booster vaccination. The receptors were sampled from a man between 25 and 39 years old who received the YFV17D yellow fever vaccine.

In this sample, this clonotype turned up many times. This rearrangement joins TRBV6-2 or TRBV6-3 to TRBJ1-5, with D unresolved. This CDR3 has 16 amino acids. Germline V gives CDR1 MNHEY, CDR2 SVGEGT. The V gene lost 1 base and the J gene lost 0 bases, with 10 bases spanning the gap. The CDR3: CASSYWAIDSNQPQHF. Written as DNA, the CDR3 is TGTGCCAGCAGTTACTGGGCAATAGATAGCAATCAGCCCCAGCATTTT.

Many counts were recorded for this clonotype. The J gene is TRBJ1-2, the V gene TRBV29-1; D is undetermined. V was shortened by 2 bases and J by 2 bases, with 12 bases between the two germline ends. Germline V gives CDR1 SQVTM, CDR2 ANQGSEA. The CDR3 runs 14 residues. The CDR3 DNA reads as TGCAGCGTTGAACAGGCCAGATTAAACTATGGCTACACCTTC. This sequence encodes CSVEQARLNYGYTF. The whole variable domain, filled in from reference TRBV29-1 and TRBJ1-2, reads SAVISQKPSRDICQRGTSLTIQCQVDSQVTMMFWYRQQPGQSLTLIATANQGSEATYESGFVIDKFPISRPNLTFSTLTVSNMSPEDSSIYLCSVEQARLNYGYTFGSGTRLTVV.

This clonotype was counted many times. The V gene is TRBV7-2, the J gene TRBJ1-4, with 8 bases lining up with TRBD1. The germline CDR1 and CDR2 sequences are SGHTA and FQGNSA. The CDR3 consists of 14 residues. Losses at the gene ends were 5 bases for V and 7 bases for J; bases not matched to a gene: 6. Written as DNA, the CDR3 is TGTGCCAGCAGCCCCACAGGGGGGGGTGAAAAACTGTTTTTT. Its protein product is CASSPTGGGEKLFF.

This clonotype was counted ten times or more. The V call is TRBV7-9, the J call TRBJ2-1, with D unclear. The germline V gene encodes CDR1 SEHNR and CDR2 FQNEAQ (reference sequence). The V end was cut by 1 base, the J end by 7 bases, with 14 bases between. This CDR3 spans 15 amino acids. The CDR3 here is CASSLGRELKNEQFF. The CDR3 DNA reads as TGTGCCAGCAGCTTAGGCCGCGAGTTAAAAAATGAGCAGTTCTTC. Looking up the rest from reference TRBV7-9 and TRBJ2-1 gives the full variable domain: DTGVSQNPRHKITKRGQNVTFRCDPISEHNRLYWYRQTLGQGPEFLTYFQNEAQLEKSRLLSDRFSAERPKGSFSTLEIQRTEQGDSAMYLCASSLGRELKNEQFFGPGTRLTVL.

To note about this clonotype: This may arise from a read error, as a much more abundant clone is one base away. The genes are TRBV19 and TRBJ2-7; perhaps D is TRBD1 or TRBD2 (5 bases each). The ends were cut back, 3 bases at V and 3 bases at J, with 12 bases in the middle. Looked up from germline, CDR1 is LNHDA and CDR2 is SQIVND (reference sequence). The CDR3 contains 14 residues. The CDR3 nucleotides read TGTGCCAGTAGTATCGGGGCAGGAGGCTACGAGCAGTACTTC. Amino acid sequence: CASSIGAGGYEQYF. The full variable domain, with the rest looked up from reference TRBV19 and TRBJ2-7, is DGGITQSPKYLFRKEGQNVTLSCEQNLNHDAMYWYRQDPGQGLRLIYYSQIVNDFQKGDIAEGYSVSREKKESFPLTVTSAQKNPTAFYLCASSIGAGGYEQYFGPGTRLTVT.

This clonotype has a count of ten or more. CDR3 bases: TGTGCCAGCAGCACACAGGGGGAAGAATCCTACGAGCAGTACTTC. Translation gives CASSTQGEESYEQYF. This chain connects TRBV5-6 to TRBJ2-7; 8 nucleotides line up with TRBD1. Germline CDR1 SGHDT, CDR2 YYEEEE. The CDR3 has 15 residues. The junction had 7 bases not matched to a gene; V was cut back by 4 bases and J by 1 base.

This clonotype was detected many times. The V and J genes are TRBV4-3 and TRBJ2-1, with D tentatively TRBD1 (5 bases). V dropped 0 bases and J dropped 5 bases, with 11 bases sitting between them. This CDR3 contains 15 residues. The germline gives CDR1 LGHNA, CDR2 YSLEER. The CDR3 loop is CASSQEGDRNNEQFF. CDR3 coding DNA: TGCGCCAGCAGCCAAGAAGGAGACAGAAACAATGAGCAGTTCTTC.

This clonotype was counted many times. V is TRBV6-2 or TRBV6-3 and J is TRBJ2-2, with TRBD1 identical over 7 bases. From germline, CDR1 is MNHEY and CDR2 SVGEGT. The CDR3 is 16 residues long. Trimming removed 7 bases from V and 1 base from J; junction bases left unmatched: 9. The CDR3 here is CASIRGLRMNTGELFF. As DNA, the CDR3 is TGTGCCAGCATCAGGGGGTTGCGGATGAACACCGGGGAGCTGTTTTTT.

This clonotype was counted ten times or more. The rearrangement uses TRBV6-2 or TRBV6-3 and TRBJ2-4; no definite D call. CDR3 length: 18 residues. CDR1 is MNHEY and CDR2 is SVGEGT in the germline V gene. V dropped 5 bases and J dropped 0 bases, with 20 bases sitting between them. The CDR3 spells CASSNHRPLGIAKNIQYF. CDR3 DNA sequence: TGTGCCAGCAGTAACCACCGACCCCTGGGGATAGCCAAAAACATTCAGTACTTC.

This clonotype was picked up many times. The rearrangement uses TRBV28 and TRBJ2-1; D uncertain. The CDR3 extends over 10 amino acids. Germline V lookup: CDR1 MDHEN, CDR2 SYDVKM. Trimming shortened V by 10 bases and J by 5 bases, and 6 bases separated the two germline ends. The CDR3 sequence: CATSDNEQFF. CDR3 nucleotides: TGTGCCACCTCAGACAATGAGCAGTTCTTC.

This clonotype occurred many times. V gene TRBV5-1 combines with J gene TRBJ2-1; weak D call: TRBD2 (6 bases). The germline V gene encodes CDR1 SGHRS and CDR2 YFSETQ. V dropped 0 bases and J dropped 5 bases, with 18 bases sitting between them. This CDR3 spans 17 amino acids. The CDR3 spells CASSLGYGGRAHNEQFF. DNA for the CDR3: TGCGCCAGCAGCTTGGGCTATGGAGGGCGGGCCCACAATGAGCAGTTCTTC. Using reference TRBV5-1 and TRBJ2-1 for the parts outside the CDR3, the full variable domain is KAGVTQTPRYLIKTRGQQVTLSCSPISGHRSVSWYQQTPGQGLQFLFEYFSETQRNKGNFPGRFSGRQFSNSRSEMNVSTLELGDSALYLCASSLGYGGRAHNEQFFGPGTRLTVL.

This clonotype was counted ten times or more. The chain joins TRBV12-3 or TRBV12-4 to TRBJ2-1; possibly TRBD2 for D (5 bases). The CDR3 is 17 residues long. V lost 3 bases, J lost 6 bases, and 21 bases lay in between. CDR3 loop: CASSFGLASRWGNEQFF. Written as DNA, the CDR3 is TGTGCCAGCAGTTTTGGCCTAGCATCAAGATGGGGCAATGAGCAGTTCTTC.

This clonotype was detected many times. The chain joins TRBV20-1 to TRBJ2-7; D call uncertain. The V end lost 3 bases, the J end lost 1 base, and 7 bases lay between the germline ends. CDR1 and CDR2 (germline): DFQATT, SNEGSKA (reference sequence). The length of the CDR3 is 12 residues. The CDR3 sequence is CSASYLSYEQYF. The CDR3 DNA reads as TGCAGTGCTAGCTATTTGTCCTACGAGCAGTACTTC.

This clonotype was seen only a few times. The chain couples TRBV3-1 to TRBJ1-5; D not certain. The germline gives CDR1 LGHDT, CDR2 YNNKEL (reference sequence). This CDR3 is 15 amino acids long. V was pared by 4 bases and J by 0 bases, with 10 bases between. The CDR3 nucleotides read TGTGCCAGCAGCCTATCGGCAGTTAGCAATCAGCCCCAGCATTTT. Residues: CASSLSAVSNQPQHF.